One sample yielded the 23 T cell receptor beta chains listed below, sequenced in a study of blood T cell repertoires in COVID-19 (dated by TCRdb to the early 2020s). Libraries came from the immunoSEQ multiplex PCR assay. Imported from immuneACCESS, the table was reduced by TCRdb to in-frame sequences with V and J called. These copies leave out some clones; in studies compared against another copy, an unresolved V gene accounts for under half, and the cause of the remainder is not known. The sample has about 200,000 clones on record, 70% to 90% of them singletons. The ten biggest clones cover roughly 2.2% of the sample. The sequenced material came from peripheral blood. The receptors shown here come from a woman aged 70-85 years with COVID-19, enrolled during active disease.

Here the CDR3 DNA reads TGTGCCAGCTCACCAGCGGGAGGATCCTACAATGAGCAGTTCTTC. Translation gives CASSPAGGSYNEQFF. The V call is TRBV18, the J call TRBJ2-1; 8 nucleotides align to TRBD2. Germline values: CDR1 KGHSH, CDR2 LQKENI. This CDR3 region has 15 residues. The V gene end was trimmed by 2 bases and the J gene end by 1 base; junction bases not matched to a gene: 1.

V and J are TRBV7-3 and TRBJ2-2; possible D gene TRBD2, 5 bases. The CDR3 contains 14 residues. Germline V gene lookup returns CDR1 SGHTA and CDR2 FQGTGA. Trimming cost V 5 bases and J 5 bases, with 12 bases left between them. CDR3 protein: CASSPRRETGELFF. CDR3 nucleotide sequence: TGTGCCAGCAGCCCTCGACGGGAAACCGGGGAGCTGTTTTTT. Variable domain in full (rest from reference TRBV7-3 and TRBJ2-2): GAGVSQTPSNKVTEKGKYVELRCDPISGHTALYWYRQSLGQGPEFLIYFQGTGAADDSGLPNDRFFAVRPEGSVSTLKIQRTERGDSAVYLCASSPRRETGELFFGEGSRLTVL.

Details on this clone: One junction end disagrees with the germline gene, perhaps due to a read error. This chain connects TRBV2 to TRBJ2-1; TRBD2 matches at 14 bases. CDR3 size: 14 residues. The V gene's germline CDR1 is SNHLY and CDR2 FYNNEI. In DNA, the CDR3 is TGTGCCAGCAGCGAAGGACTAGCGGGAGGTGAGCAGTTCTTC. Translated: CASSEGLAGGEQFF.

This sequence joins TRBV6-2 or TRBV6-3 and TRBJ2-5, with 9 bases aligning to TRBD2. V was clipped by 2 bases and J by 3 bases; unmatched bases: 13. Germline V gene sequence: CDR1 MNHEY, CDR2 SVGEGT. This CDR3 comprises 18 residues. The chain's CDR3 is CASSYAVAGVVREETQYF. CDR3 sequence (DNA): TGTGCCAGCAGTTACGCGGTAGCGGGGGTAGTAAGAGAAGAGACCCAGTACTTC.

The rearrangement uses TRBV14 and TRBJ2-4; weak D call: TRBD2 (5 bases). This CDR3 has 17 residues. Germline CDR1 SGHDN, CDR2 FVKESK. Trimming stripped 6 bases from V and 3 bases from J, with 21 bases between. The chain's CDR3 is CASSKATASLGKNIQYF. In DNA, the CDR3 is TGTGCCAGCAGTAAGGCGACGGCTAGCCTAGGCAAAAACATTCAGTACTTC.

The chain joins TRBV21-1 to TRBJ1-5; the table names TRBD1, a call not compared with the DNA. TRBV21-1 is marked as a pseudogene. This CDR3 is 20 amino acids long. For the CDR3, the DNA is TGTGCCAGCAGCACCCCTTTATGGGACAGGGGGCGTTCGAGCAATCAGCCCCAGCATTTT. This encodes CASSTPLWDRGRSSNQPQHF.

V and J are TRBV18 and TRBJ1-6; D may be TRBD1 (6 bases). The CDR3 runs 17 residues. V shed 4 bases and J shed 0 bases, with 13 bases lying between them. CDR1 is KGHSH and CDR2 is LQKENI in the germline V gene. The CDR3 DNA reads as TGTGCCAGCTCACTTTACACAGGGAGCTCCTATAATTCACCCCTCCACTTT. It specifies CASSLYTGSSYNSPLHF.

The CDR3 DNA sequence: TGTGCCAGCAGCCAAGCGGTAGCGGGAGGCCTCACCGGGGAGTTCTTC. Translated: CASSQAVAGGLTGEFF. This sequence joins TRBV3-1 (or the pseudogene TRBV3-2) and TRBJ2-1; TRBD2 agrees at 10 bases. The germline gives CDR1 LGHDT, CDR2 YNNKEL (reference sequence). This CDR3 is 16 amino acids long. J gave up 14 bases and V 1 base, and 14 bases lay outside the gene matches.

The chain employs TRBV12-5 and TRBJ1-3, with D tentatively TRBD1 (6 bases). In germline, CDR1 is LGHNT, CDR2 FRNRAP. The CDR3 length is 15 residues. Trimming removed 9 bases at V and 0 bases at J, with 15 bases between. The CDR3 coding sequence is TGTGCTAGCGCCTGGGGGGGCATCTCTGGAAACACCATATATTTT. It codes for CASAWGGISGNTIYF.

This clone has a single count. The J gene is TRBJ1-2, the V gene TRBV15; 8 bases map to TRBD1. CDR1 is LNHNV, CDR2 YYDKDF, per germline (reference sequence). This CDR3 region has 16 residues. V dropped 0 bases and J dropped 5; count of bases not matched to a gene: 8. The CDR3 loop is CATSRDYPGQVYGYTF. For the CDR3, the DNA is TGTGCCACCAGCAGAGATTATCCGGGACAGGTTTATGGCTACACCTTC.

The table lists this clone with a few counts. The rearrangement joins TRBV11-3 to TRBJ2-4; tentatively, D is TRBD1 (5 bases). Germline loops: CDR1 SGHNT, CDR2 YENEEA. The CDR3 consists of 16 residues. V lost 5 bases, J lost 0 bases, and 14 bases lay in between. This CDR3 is CASSPRQILAKNIQYF. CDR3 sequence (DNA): TGTGCCAGCAGCCCCCGACAGATCCTAGCCAAAAACATTCAGTACTTC.

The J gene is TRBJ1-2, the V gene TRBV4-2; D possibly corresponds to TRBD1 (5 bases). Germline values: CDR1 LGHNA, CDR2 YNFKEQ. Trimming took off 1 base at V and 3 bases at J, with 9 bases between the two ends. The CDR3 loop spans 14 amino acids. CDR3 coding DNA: TGTGCCAGCAGCCAAGGCGTACAGGACTATGGCTACACCTTC. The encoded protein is CASSQGVQDYGYTF.

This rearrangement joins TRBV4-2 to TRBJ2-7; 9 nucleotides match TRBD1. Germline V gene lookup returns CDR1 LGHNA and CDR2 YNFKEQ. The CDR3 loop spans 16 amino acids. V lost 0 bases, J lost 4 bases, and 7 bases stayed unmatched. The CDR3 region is CASSQEQGASVYEQYF. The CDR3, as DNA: TGTGCCAGCAGCCAAGAACAGGGGGCATCGGTTTACGAGCAGTACTTC.

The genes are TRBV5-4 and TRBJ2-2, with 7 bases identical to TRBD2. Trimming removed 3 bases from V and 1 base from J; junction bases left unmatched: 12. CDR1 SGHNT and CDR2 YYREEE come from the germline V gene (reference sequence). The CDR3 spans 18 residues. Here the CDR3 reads CASSYPVGRGRNTGELFF. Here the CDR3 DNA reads TGTGCCAGCAGCTACCCGGTGGGGCGGGGGAGGAACACCGGGGAGCTGTTTTTT.

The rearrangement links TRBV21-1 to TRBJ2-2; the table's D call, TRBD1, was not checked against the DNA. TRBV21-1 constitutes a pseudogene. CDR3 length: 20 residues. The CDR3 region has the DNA TGTGCCAGCAGCAAAGACCGGGACAGCTTTCTTGTGCGGAACACCGGGGAGCTGTTTTTT. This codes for CASSKDRDSFLVRNTGELFF.

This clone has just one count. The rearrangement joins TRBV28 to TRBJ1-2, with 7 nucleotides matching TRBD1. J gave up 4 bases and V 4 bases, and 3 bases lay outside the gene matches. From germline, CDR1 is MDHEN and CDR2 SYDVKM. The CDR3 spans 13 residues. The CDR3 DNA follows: TGTGCCAGCAGTTCGCGACAGGGCTATGGCTACACCTTC. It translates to CASSSRQGYGYTF.

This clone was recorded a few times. CDR3 nucleotides: TGTGCCAGCAGCTTGAGTCCAGCGGGGGGCCAAGAGACCCAGTACTTC. This codes for CASSLSPAGGQETQYF. The V and J genes are TRBV7-3 and TRBJ2-5, with 9 bases identical to TRBD2. The CDR3 extends over 16 amino acids. Looked up from germline, CDR1 is SGHTA and CDR2 is FQGTGA. Trimming removed 3 bases from V and 1 base from J; junction bases left unmatched: 6.

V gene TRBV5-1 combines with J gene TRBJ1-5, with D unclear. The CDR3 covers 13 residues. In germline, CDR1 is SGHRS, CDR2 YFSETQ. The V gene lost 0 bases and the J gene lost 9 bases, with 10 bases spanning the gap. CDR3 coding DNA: TGCGCCAGCAGCTTGGCCGGTGGTGGGCCCCAGCATTTT. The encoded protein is CASSLAGGGPQHF.

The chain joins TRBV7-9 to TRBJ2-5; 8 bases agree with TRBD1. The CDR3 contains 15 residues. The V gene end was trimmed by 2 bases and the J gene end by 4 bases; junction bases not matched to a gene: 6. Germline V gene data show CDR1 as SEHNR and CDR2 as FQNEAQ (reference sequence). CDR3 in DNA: TGTGCCAGCAGCTTACTACAGGGGGTGGGAGAGACCCAGTACTTC. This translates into CASSLLQGVGETQYF.

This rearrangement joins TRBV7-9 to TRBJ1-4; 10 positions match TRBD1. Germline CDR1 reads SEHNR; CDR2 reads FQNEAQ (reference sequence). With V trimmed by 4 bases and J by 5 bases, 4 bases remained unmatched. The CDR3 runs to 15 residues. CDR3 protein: CASSSGQGGNEKLFF. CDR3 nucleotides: TGTGCCAGCAGCTCCGGACAGGGGGGAAATGAAAAACTGTTTTTT.

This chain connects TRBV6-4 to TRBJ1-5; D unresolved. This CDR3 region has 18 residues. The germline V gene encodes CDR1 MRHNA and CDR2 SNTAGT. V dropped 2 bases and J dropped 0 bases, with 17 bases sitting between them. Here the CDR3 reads CASSDKPATDYSNQPQHF. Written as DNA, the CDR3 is TGTGCCAGCAGTGACAAACCTGCGACCGACTATAGCAATCAGCCCCAGCATTTT.

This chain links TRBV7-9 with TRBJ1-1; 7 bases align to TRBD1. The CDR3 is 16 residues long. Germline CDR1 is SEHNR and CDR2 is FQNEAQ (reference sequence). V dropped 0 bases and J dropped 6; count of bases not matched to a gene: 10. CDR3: CASSLALRQGSAEAFF. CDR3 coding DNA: TGTGCCAGCAGCTTAGCGTTGAGACAGGGTTCGGCTGAAGCTTTCTTT.

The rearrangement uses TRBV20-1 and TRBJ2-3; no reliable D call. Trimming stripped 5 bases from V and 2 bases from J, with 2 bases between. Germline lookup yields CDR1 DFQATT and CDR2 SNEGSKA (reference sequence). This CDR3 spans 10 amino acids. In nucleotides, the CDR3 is TGCAGTGCTTACACAGATACGCAGTATTTT. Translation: CSAYTDTQYF.